Listed below are T cell receptor beta chains from one sample, sequenced in a study of shared clonotypes between healthy human individuals. TCRdb's table, derived via immunoSEQ multiplex PCR, lists solely in-frame clones and lacks some. In the table there are about 2.4 million clones, 90% to 95% of which are singletons. Sequenced material: naive CD4+ T cells from PBMCs. These receptors were taken from a man between 18 and 29 years old in good health. Some clones in this sample may be carry-over from other donors' samples. Each CDR3 is given with its conserved first and last residue. The D gene is left open where the match is weak. Size is omitted from some rows. Given values are once, few, many or a class for expanded clones.

-,TRBV6-5,-,TRBJ1-5,CASRGRNNQPQHF
-,TRBV2,-,TRBJ2-3,CASSVDSRNTQYF
TRBD1,TRBV19,-,TRBJ1-2,CASSQKDRVYGYTF
-,TRBV28,-,TRBJ2-1,CASSPPGHSAYNEQFF
-,TRBV2,-,TRBJ2-2,CASRPSAGELFF
-,TRBV27,-,TRBJ2-5,CASSFRDLQETQYF
TRBD2,TRBV5-1,-,TRBJ2-7,CASSSRPTGTSVTRAYEQYF
-,TRBV29-1,-,TRBJ1-2,CSVDRDGNYGYTF
-,TRBV7-9,-,TRBJ2-7,CASIRNTNTYEQYF
TRBD2,TRBV2,-,TRBJ2-2,CASHSSGPTGELFF
-,TRBV6-6,-,TRBJ1-3,CASSYSQGSSGNTIYF
TRBD2,TRBV28,once,TRBJ2-2,CASSFYRRAGRAGELFF
TRBD1,TRBV30,-,TRBJ2-7,CALLRDRPPYEQYF
-,TRBV4-2,-,TRBJ1-1,CASSLGSGMNTEAFF
-,TRBV30,once,TRBJ2-7,CAWSTRSYEQYF
-,TRBV27,once,TRBJ2-1,CASSPNGAGAAYNEQFF
-,TRBV30,-,TRBJ1-3,CAWQGQLGNTIYF
TRBD1,TRBV7-2,-,TRBJ2-5,CASSPDRGWGTQYF
TRBD1,TRBV28,-,TRBJ1-4,CASNTAGGEKLFF
TRBD1,TRBV28,-,TRBJ1-2,CASTGHRQGAYGYTF
-,TRBV19,-,TRBJ1-1,CASSTTGNTEAFF
TRBD1,TRBV6-4,-,TRBJ1-2,CASSGSGTDLLGCYTF
-,TRBV5-1,-,TRBJ2-5,CASSPAGGGGETQYF
-,TRBV5-1,once,TRBJ2-4,CASSLPGENIQYF
-,TRBV5-6,-,TRBJ1-1,CASSLPGVNTEAFF
TRBD1,TRBV29-1,-,TRBJ2-5,CSVEAGQGATVVETQYF
-,TRBV2,-,TRBJ1-1,CASSVDLPNTEAFF
TRBD2,TRBV10-3,-,TRBJ2-5,CAISGPSGIQETQYF
TRBD1,TRBV5-4,-,TRBJ2-2,CASSPGTGVPGELFF
-,TRBV6-5,-,TRBJ1-5,CASRSGFNQPQHF
-,TRBV11-2,-,TRBJ1-5,CASSLVNGQPQHF
-,TRBV5-1,-,TRBJ1-1,CASSTGPGSTEAFF
-,TRBV28,-,TRBJ1-1,CASRLAGQEAFF
-,TRBV7-9,-,TRBJ2-1,CASSFLALSYNEQFF
-,TRBV12-5,-,TRBJ2-1,CASGFGSGGIREQFF
-,TRBV4-1,-,TRBJ2-3,CASSQVELRFTDTQYF
TRBD2,TRBV18,-,TRBJ2-1,CASSLGLAGVRLNYNEQFF
TRBD1,TRBV7-9,-,TRBJ1-5,CASSLGWDRGQAQPQHF
-,TRBV7-3,-,TRBJ2-1,CASSLTSVRQAYNEQFF
TRBD1,TRBV10-3,-,TRBJ2-5,CAIGQGQETQYF
-,TRBV11-2,-,TRBJ1-2,CASSLVGGQGGYTF
-,TRBV7-9,-,TRBJ2-6,CASSLGGLVAGANVLTF
-,TRBV2,-,TRBJ1-2,CASRAGRVYGYTF
-,TRBV5-4,-,TRBJ1-2,CASSLEGVRGYTF
TRBD1,TRBV7-3,-,TRBJ2-7,CASSLTGTGTYEQYF
-,TRBV6-1,-,TRBJ1-2,CASRVAQGTGGYTF
-,TRBV5-1,-,TRBJ2-7,CASSLTAGVLREQYF
-,TRBV29-1,-,TRBJ2-7,CSARGPTYEQYF
-,TRBV28,few,TRBJ1-1,CASSFFTEAFF
-,TRBV5-5,few,TRBJ2-2,CASSLHDTGELFF
TRBD2,TRBV19,once,TRBJ2-3,CASSISGLAGNTDTQYF
-,TRBV6-5,-,TRBJ1-5,CASSYSTGDQPQHF
TRBD1,TRBV28,-,TRBJ1-5,CASSFPGGLGQPQHF
-,TRBV6-5,-,TRBJ2-2,CASKEDSSNTGELFF
TRBD2,TRBV2,-,TRBJ2-2,CASSGTSSANTGELFF
-,TRBV4-1,-,TRBJ2-7,CASSVRGGTYEQYF
-,TRBV30,-,TRBJ1-1,CAWSVRARNTEAFF
-,TRBV7-2,-,TRBJ2-7,CASSLGAFFYEQYF
-,TRBV29-1,-,TRBJ2-5,CSVEYRIGETQYF
-,TRBV5-4,-,TRBJ1-5,CASSLVSGSGLRLGPQHF